The rows below give T cell receptor beta chains drawn from one sample of a study of shared clonotypes between healthy human individuals. Libraries were prepared by immunoSEQ multiplex PCR; TCRdb keeps only in-frame clonotypes and omits some of them. This sample has about 480,000 clones, with 70% to 80% found just once. The sequencing input was PBMCs. The receptors stem from a woman aged 40 to 50 in good health. Some clones in this sample may be carry-over from other donors' samples. Both conserved end residues are part of each CDR3. The D gene is left open where the match is weak. Not every row has a clone size; where given, it reads once, few, many or a size class.

size,length,V,D,J,DNA,CDR3
NA,14,TRBV7-9,NA,TRBJ2-3,TGTGCCAGCAGAATAGCGGTGAGCACAGATACGCAGTATTTT,CASRIAVSTDTQYF
NA,18,TRBV7-9,NA,TRBJ2-2,TGTGCCAGCAGCCAAGGGGTGTGGTGGAAAGGGAACCGAGGGGAGCTGTTTTTT,CASSQGVWWKGNRGELFF
few,15,TRBV19,TRBD2,TRBJ2-1,TGTGCCAGTAGTCAGAGCGGGAGAATCTACAATGAGCAGTTCTTC,CASSQSGRIYNEQFF
NA,13,TRBV28,NA,TRBJ2-1,TGTGCCAGCAGTTTATATCGGGGCAATGAGCAGTTCTTC,CASSLYRGNEQFF
NA,14,TRBV19,TRBD1,TRBJ2-3,TGTGCCAGTAGTATGACCGGGACAGCCAATACGCAGTATTTT,CASSMTGTANTQYF
NA,15,TRBV19,NA,TRBJ1-4,TGTGCCAGTAGTATAAGCGGCAGGGAGTTTGAAAAACTGTTTTTT,CASSISGREFEKLFF
NA,15,TRBV19,NA,TRBJ1-1,TGTGCCAGTAGCCCAGGGGTGCGGATGAACACTGAAGCTTTCTTT,CASSPGVRMNTEAFF
NA,19,TRBV28,TRBD2,TRBJ2-4,TGTGCCAGCAGTGGGGGGGTGTACAAGGCCCGGGAGTCCAAAAACATTCAGTACTTC,CASSGGVYKARESKNIQYF
NA,12,TRBV6-6,NA,TRBJ2-7,TGTGCCAGCAGTTACGAGAGATACGAGCAGTACTTC,CASSYERYEQYF
once,15,TRBV7-9,NA,TRBJ2-1,TGTGCCAGCAGCTTATCGGGGTATTGGAACAATGAGCAGTTCTTC,CASSLSGYWNNEQFF
NA,12,TRBV28,NA,TRBJ2-2,TGTGCCACCGTCTCGTTTACCGGGGAGCTGTTTTTT,CATVSFTGELFF
NA,16,TRBV2,TRBD2,TRBJ2-1,TGTGCCAGCAACGGACTAGCGGGAACCCCCTACAATGAGCAGTTCTTC,CASNGLAGTPYNEQFF
NA,14,TRBV10-2,NA,TRBJ2-2,TGCGCCAGCAGTGGGGTAGTTGGGTCCGGGGAGCTGTTTTTT,CASSGVVGSGELFF
NA,13,TRBV6-6,NA,TRBJ2-7,TGTGCCAGCAGTTACTCTTCCGCTAACGAGCAGTACTTC,CASSYSSANEQYF
NA,13,TRBV30,NA,TRBJ1-3,TGTGCCTGGAGCCCCTTAACGGGAAACACCATATATTTT,CAWSPLTGNTIYF
once,12,TRBV11-3,NA,TRBJ2-3,TGTGCCAGCAGCTTAGAGGCAGATACGCAGTATTTT,CASSLEADTQYF
NA,14,TRBV7-2,TRBD1,TRBJ1-4,TGTGCCAGCAGCTTAGACAGGGGCGTTGAAAAACTGTTTTTT,CASSLDRGVEKLFF
NA,16,TRBV5-4,TRBD1,TRBJ2-5,TGTGCCAGCAGCTTGGGTCTAGGGACAGCCAGGGAGACCCAGTACTTC,CASSLGLGTARETQYF
NA,14,TRBV9,NA,TRBJ2-2,TGTGCCAGCCGACCAGGCTCATCCACCGGGGAGCTGTTTTTT,CASRPGSSTGELFF
NA,15,TRBV7-9,TRBD1,TRBJ1-1,TGTGCCAGCAGCAGGGGGCCGACTGGGGGCACTGAAGCTTTCTTT,CASSRGPTGGTEAFF
NA,14,TRBV29-1,TRBD2,TRBJ2-7,TGCAGCGTTGAGACAGCGGGAGGGCCATCCGAGCAGTACTTC,CSVETAGGPSEQYF
NA,15,TRBV6-5,TRBD2,TRBJ2-1,TGTGCCAGCAGCCGGACTAGCGGACCCTACAATGAGCAGTTCTTC,CASSRTSGPYNEQFF
NA,15,TRBV28,NA,TRBJ2-1,TGTGCCAGCAGTTTAGAGTCTCTCCAGTACAATGAGCAGTTCTTC,CASSLESLQYNEQFF
NA,13,TRBV30,NA,TRBJ2-7,TGTGCCTGGAGGCGGCGGGGGCTGTACGAGCAGTACTTC,CAWRRRGLYEQYF
NA,14,TRBV2,NA,TRBJ2-3,TGTGCCAGCAGTGAACGTGGGGCCACAGATACGCAGTATTTT,CASSERGATDTQYF
NA,15,TRBV7-9,TRBD1,TRBJ1-1,TGTGCCAGCAGTCCCGACAGGGCTAAGGACACTGAAGCTTTCTTT,CASSPDRAKDTEAFF
few,15,TRBV9,TRBD1,TRBJ2-2,TGTGCCAGCAGCGTAGGGCCAGGGGGAACCGGGGAGCTGTTTTTT,CASSVGPGGTGELFF
NA,15,TRBV2,TRBD1,TRBJ1-5,TGTGCCAGCAGCTACGACAGGGGGCGCGGAAAGCCCCAGCATTTT,CASSYDRGRGKPQHF
NA,15,TRBV28,TRBD2,TRBJ2-7,TGTGCCGCCACCACGTCTAGCGGAGGGACCTACGAGCAGTACTTC,CAATTSSGGTYEQYF
NA,15,TRBV18,NA,TRBJ1-4,TGTGCCAGCTCACCCCCGGGGGCCTTTAATGAAAAACTGTTTTTT,CASSPPGAFNEKLFF
NA,15,TRBV5-8,TRBD1,TRBJ1-3,TGTGCCAGCAGCGTGGGACAGGGCTCTGGAAACACCATATATTTT,CASSVGQGSGNTIYF
NA,14,TRBV19,NA,TRBJ1-2,TGTGCCAGTAGTATAGGTGGCAGAAACTATGGCTACACCTTC,CASSIGGRNYGYTF
NA,14,TRBV7-9,TRBD1,TRBJ2-2,TGTGCCAGCAGCCCAGACAGGGTAACCGGGGAGCTGTTTTTT,CASSPDRVTGELFF
NA,15,TRBV6-4,NA,TRBJ2-3,TGTGCCAGCAGTGAGCGTACTAGCCCCTCAGATACGCAGTATTTT,CASSERTSPSDTQYF
NA,15,TRBV7-2,TRBD1,TRBJ2-2,TGTGCCAGCAGTAAACGGGACAGCCTCACCGGGGAGCTGTTTTTT,CASSKRDSLTGELFF
few,19,TRBV5-1,TRBD2,TRBJ2-1,TGCGCCAGCAGCTTGACTAGCGGGACCACAACCGGCTCCTACAATGAGCAGTTCTTC,CASSLTSGTTTGSYNEQFF
NA,15,TRBV7-1,TRBD1,TRBJ2-1,TGTGCCAGCAGCTTAGGAGGGACAGGGATTAATGAGCAGTTCTTC,CASSLGGTGINEQFF
NA,14,TRBV7-2,NA,TRBJ2-7,TGTGCCAGCAGCTTCTGGGGGGATGCCTACGAGCAGTACTTC,CASSFWGDAYEQYF
NA,17,TRBV29-1,TRBD2,TRBJ2-1,TGCAGCGTTGTCAAACTAGCGGAGTCAGGCTCCTACAATGAGCAGTTCTTC,CSVVKLAESGSYNEQFF
NA,14,TRBV6-1,NA,TRBJ1-5,TGTGCCAGCCGCCGGGGGGCGGACAATCAGCCCCAGCATTTT,CASRRGADNQPQHF
once,15,TRBV28,TRBD2,TRBJ2-7,TGTGCCAGCAGTTTGGCGGGGGGCGAACGGTACGAGCAGTACTTC,CASSLAGGERYEQYF
NA,14,TRBV19,NA,TRBJ1-2,TGTGCCAGTAGTATAGGGTCGCTCGGCTATGGCTACACCTTC,CASSIGSLGYGYTF
NA,17,TRBV15,TRBD1,TRBJ2-3,TGTGCCACCAGCAGAGATCAGGGACAGGGGAACACAGATACGCAGTATTTT,CATSRDQGQGNTDTQYF
NA,12,TRBV29-1,TRBD1,TRBJ2-1,TGCAGCGTTGCTACAGGGGTTAATGAGCAGTTCTTC,CSVATGVNEQFF
once,13,TRBV2,NA,TRBJ2-5,TGTGCCAGCAACCCACAGGTCCAAGAGACCCAGTACTTC,CASNPQVQETQYF
NA,14,TRBV7-8,TRBD2,TRBJ2-7,TGTGCCAGCAGCTTAACCGGGGGGTACTACGAGCAGTACTTC,CASSLTGGYYEQYF
NA,15,TRBV5-5,NA,TRBJ1-2,TGTGCCAGCAGCTTGGCGGCGGGGGCTAACTATGGCTACACCTTC,CASSLAAGANYGYTF
NA,13,TRBV5-1,NA,TRBJ2-7,TGCGCCAGCAGCCCCGGAGGGCCCTACGAGCAGTACTTC,CASSPGGPYEQYF
NA,12,TRBV5-5,NA,TRBJ2-7,TGTGCCAGCAGCTTGTTTTCGCGCGAGCAGTACTTC,CASSLFSREQYF
NA,14,TRBV29-1,NA,TRBJ2-7,TGCAGCGTCGTCCGGGCAGACAGCTCCTACGAGCAGTACTTC,CSVVRADSSYEQYF
few,15,TRBV5-1,NA,TRBJ2-3,TGCGCCAGCAGCTTCGCGGAGGGGGCATCGGATACGCAGTATTTT,CASSFAEGASDTQYF
few,16,TRBV10-3,NA,TRBJ2-3,TGTGCCATCAGTGGAGGGGCCGCGAGGGGCACAGATACGCAGTATTTT,CAISGGAARGTDTQYF
NA,16,TRBV21-1,NA,TRBJ1-1,TGTGCCAGCAGATTCGCCCTAGGGGAAGCAAACACTGAAGCTTTCTTT,CASRFALGEANTEAFF
once,16,TRBV4-2,TRBD1,TRBJ1-1,TGTGCCAGCAGCCAAGCGACGGGACAGGGCCTTACTGAAGCTTTCTTT,CASSQATGQGLTEAFF